This T cell receptor (beta chain) appears in the sequencing data of a study of tumor-infiltrating lymphocytes in primary liver carcinoma. For the study at large: Surgical resection treated primary liver carcinoma in the patients. Both sexes were represented among patients, who were 30 to 69 years old. Maximum tumor diameters ranged from about 4.2 to 11 cm, stage T1-T3 N0M0.

CDR1 is LGHNA and CDR2 is YNFKEQ in the germline V gene. This CDR3 has 14 amino acids. Germline DNA was extracted alongside blood RNA, which was obtained from unsorted whole blood. Those patients suffered from chronic HBV infection and were treatment-naive. A constant-region primer served to make TCR beta cDNA from roughly 540 ng total RNA. Three rounds of nested multiplex PCR with slightly modified ARM-PCR produced TCR beta libraries. The first two PCR rounds used TRBV1-TRBV30 primers with a Cbeta primer, roughly 10 cycles each. TCRdb called the multiplex PCR reads again in MiXCR, with one record for every CDR3 protein. In the table there are around 330,000 distinct CDR3 sequences, 50% to 75% of which are singletons. Of note for this clonotype: Given a much more abundant clone one base away, this may be a read error.

Sequencing was done on a sample of peripheral blood. The V and J genes are TRBV4-2 and TRBJ2-7; D not resolved. This sequence was found in a woman aged 25 to 39 with primary liver carcinoma and hepatitis B virus infection. The CDR3 here is CASSQVSGHNEQNF. In DNA form, the CDR3 reads TGTGCCAGCAGCCAAGTTTCAGGTCACAACGAGCAGAACTTC.